One and the same sample provided the 5 T cell receptor beta chains below, sequenced in a study of T-cell reconstitution after alpha-beta-depleted transplantation in children. The library targeted TCRbeta and was prepared with unique molecular identifiers. MiXCR, run by TCRdb on the PCR reads, gives a single entry per CDR3 protein. The sample lists 640,000 or so distinct CDR3 sequences, around a sixth occurring once. The sample consisted of PBMCs from the stem cell graft donor, taken from the stem cell graft. Receptor source: a human donor who donated a stem cell graft to a child with acute myeloid leukemia.

This clonotype appeared many times. V is TRBV5-1 and J is TRBJ1-1; D possibly corresponds to TRBD1 (5 bases). The length of the CDR3 is 14 residues. CDR1 and CDR2 from the germline V gene are SGHRS and YFSETQ. Trimming stripped 0 bases from V and 4 bases from J, with 10 bases between. In nucleotides, the CDR3 is TGCGCCAGCAGCTTGGTCGGGGGAACCACTGAAGCTTTCTTT. This gives the protein CASSLVGGTTEAFF.

This clonotype was recorded many times. This chain uses TRBV7-9 with TRBJ2-3; 8 positions agree with TRBD1. Germline CDR1 and CDR2: SEHNR and FQNEAQ (reference sequence). After removal of 5 bases from V and 4 bases from J, the junction contained 2 bases not matched to a gene. The CDR3 is made up of 13 amino acids. CDR3 nucleotide sequence: TGTGCCAGCAGCCTACAGGGGGCAGATACGCAGTATTTT. Amino acid sequence: CASSLQGADTQYF.

This clonotype has a count of ten or more. The CDR3 coding sequence is TGTGCCAGCAGTCCGGGGGGCGGAAACATTCAGTACTTC. It specifies CASSPGGGNIQYF. The rearrangement links TRBV6-6 to TRBJ2-4; the D gene is possibly TRBD2 (7 bases). CDR1 and CDR2 from the germline V gene are MNHNY and SVGAGI (reference sequence). V lost 5 bases, J lost 6 bases, and 11 bases lay in between. CDR3 size: 13 residues.

This clonotype was recorded at least ten times. The chain carries TRBV6-5 and TRBJ2-1; D is unresolved. V lost 2 bases and J lost 4, with 12 bases in between. CDR3 length: 15 residues. Germline V gives CDR1 MNHEY, CDR2 SVGAGI. CDR3 in DNA: TGTGCCAGCAGTTACGGGCTAGTTTCTTACAATGAGCAGTTCTTC. Translating it yields CASSYGLVSYNEQFF.

This clonotype was seen more than once but under ten times. This chain links TRBV7-2 with TRBJ2-1; perhaps TRBD1 as D (5 bases). There are 15 residues in the CDR3. The V and J ends lost 4 bases and 4 bases respectively, with 14 bases between them. CDR1 SGHTA and CDR2 FQGNSA come from the germline V gene. The CDR3 region has the DNA TGTGCCAGCAGCTCCCCCTCCCAGGGTTACAATGAGCAGTTCTTC. Residues: CASSSPSQGYNEQFF. Combining the CDR3 with reference TRBV7-2 and TRBJ2-1 gives the whole variable domain GAGVSQSPSNKVTEKGKDVELRCDPISGHTALYWYRQSLGQGLEFLIYFQGNSAPDKSGLPSDRFSAERTGGSVSTLTIQRTQQEDSAVYLCASSSPSQGYNEQFFGPGTRLTVL.